This T cell receptor beta chain is drawn from a study of blood T cell repertoires in COVID-19. The CDR3 contains 15 residues. V dropped 2 bases and J dropped 4 bases, with 9 bases sitting between them. Germline lookup yields CDR1 MDHEN and CDR2 SYDVKM. Produced via immunoSEQ multiplex PCR; TCRdb's table is partial and in-frame only. The sample lists some 95,000 clones; about 81% were seen once. The sequence came from a man between 65 and 85 years old with acute or convalescent COVID-19. Material: peripheral blood. The chain carries TRBV28 and TRBJ1-6; a weak D match, TRBD1 (5 bases). The CDR3 DNA sequence: TGTGCCAGCAGTTTAGCAGGGAGGTATAATTCACCCCTCCACTTT. Encoded protein: CASSLAGRYNSPLHF.